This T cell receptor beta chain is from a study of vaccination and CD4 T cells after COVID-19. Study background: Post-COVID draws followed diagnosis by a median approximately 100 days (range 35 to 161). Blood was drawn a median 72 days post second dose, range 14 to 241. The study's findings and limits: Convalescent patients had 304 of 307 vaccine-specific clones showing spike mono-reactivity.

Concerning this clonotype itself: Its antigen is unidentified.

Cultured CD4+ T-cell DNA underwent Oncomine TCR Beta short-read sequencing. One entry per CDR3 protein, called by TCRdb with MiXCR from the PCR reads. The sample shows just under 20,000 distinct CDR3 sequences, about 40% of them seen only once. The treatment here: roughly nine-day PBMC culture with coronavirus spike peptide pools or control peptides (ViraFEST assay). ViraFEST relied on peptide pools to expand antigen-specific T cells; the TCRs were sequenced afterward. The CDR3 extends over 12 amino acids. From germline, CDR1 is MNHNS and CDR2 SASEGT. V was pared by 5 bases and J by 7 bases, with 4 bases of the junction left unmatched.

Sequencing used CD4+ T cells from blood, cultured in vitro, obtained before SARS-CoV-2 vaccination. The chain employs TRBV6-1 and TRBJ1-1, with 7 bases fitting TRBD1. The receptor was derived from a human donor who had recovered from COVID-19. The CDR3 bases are TGTGCCAGCAGTCTACAGGGGAGTGAAGCTTTCTTT. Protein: CASSLQGSEAFF.